These T cell receptor beta chains were read from a single sample in a study of blood T cell repertoires in COVID-19. This table comes from immunoSEQ multiplex PCR, and its TCRdb copy is limited to in-frame clones, with some not included. The sample includes fewer than 250,000 clones, more than 70% of them seen just once. The sequencing input was peripheral blood. All receptors come from a woman aged 50 to 60 with acute or convalescent COVID-19. Each CDR3 is given with its conserved first and last residue. The D gene is left open where the match is weak. Clone size is shown for a subset of rows, as once, few, many or a class of expanded clone.

CASSIGAPWGNTIYF,TGTGCCAGCAGCATCGGAGCACCTTGGGGAAACACCATATATTTT,15,TRBV5-5,-,TRBJ1-3,once
CASSTPLQGAREQYF,TGTGCCAGCAGCACGCCCCTTCAGGGGGCTCGCGAGCAGTACTTC,15,TRBV7-9,TRBD1,TRBJ2-7,once
CASSLVWEGSGETQYF,TGTGCCAGCAGCTTGGTTTGGGAGGGTTCGGGTGAGACCCAGTACTTC,16,TRBV5-6,TRBD2,TRBJ2-5,-
CASSPGSGGSVNQPQHF,TGCGCCAGCAGCCCCGGTTCAGGGGGCTCGGTCAATCAGCCCCAGCATTTT,17,TRBV5-1,TRBD1,TRBJ1-5,-
CASSPGVGGGELFF,TGCGCCAGCAGCCCTGGTGTAGGGGGCGGGGAGCTGTTTTTT,14,TRBV5-1,-,TRBJ2-2,-
CASSQEGGTSGRAAKAEQFF,TGCGCCAGCAGCCAAGAAGGCGGGACTAGCGGGAGGGCCGCAAAGGCTGAGCAGTTCTTC,20,TRBV4-1,TRBD2,TRBJ2-1,-
CASSQTGEETQYF,TGTGCCAGCAGCCAAACCGGGGAAGAGACCCAGTACTTC,13,TRBV3-1/TRBV3-2,-,TRBJ2-5,-
CASSLEGSYEQYF,TGTGCCAGCAGTTTAGAGGGGTCCTACGAGCAGTACTTC,13,TRBV12-3/TRBV12-4,-,TRBJ2-7,-
CASSPPGVHSYEQYF,TGCGCCAGCAGCCCACCGGGAGTTCACTCCTACGAGCAGTACTTC,15,TRBV4-1,-,TRBJ2-7,-
CASSLGGEKLFF,TGTGCCAGCTCCCTCGGAGGAGAAAAACTGTTTTTT,12,TRBV18,-,TRBJ1-4,once
CASSPTSGEYNEQFF,TGTGCCAGCAGCCCAACTAGCGGGGAATACAATGAGCAGTTCTTC,15,TRBV27,TRBD2,TRBJ2-1,-
CSVGGVGTYSNQPQHF,TGCAGCGTAGGGGGTGTGGGGACATATAGCAATCAGCCCCAGCATTTT,16,TRBV29-1,-,TRBJ1-5,-
CASSERTGNYEQYF,TGTGCCAGCAGTGAGAGGACAGGCAACTACGAGCAGTACTTC,14,TRBV6-1,TRBD1,TRBJ2-7,few
CASSGTTGGGSGANVLTF,TGTGCCAGCAGCGGGACGACAGGGGGCGGATCTGGGGCCAACGTCCTGACTTTC,18,TRBV11-2,TRBD1,TRBJ2-6,-
CASSYKYPSGLAPSTDTQYF,TGTGCCAGCAGTTACAAATACCCGTCCGGACTAGCGCCTAGCACAGATACGCAGTATTTT,20,TRBV27,TRBD2,TRBJ2-3,-
CASSPYGTGGTDTQYF,TGTGCCAGCTCGCCTTACGGGACAGGGGGCACAGATACGCAGTATTTT,16,TRBV18,TRBD1,TRBJ2-3,-
CASSLNGGSSGNTIYF,TGTGCCAGCAGCTTAAATGGCGGCAGCTCTGGAAACACCATATATTTT,16,TRBV7-3,-,TRBJ1-3,-
CASSENPGPEKLFF,TGTGCCAGCAGTGAAAACCCAGGCCCTGAAAAACTGTTTTTT,14,TRBV6-1,-,TRBJ1-4,-
CSVSTGLNTEAFF,TGCAGCGTATCGACAGGACTGAACACTGAAGCTTTCTTT,13,TRBV29-1,-,TRBJ1-1,few
CASSLGKGQLTDTQYF,TGTGCCAGCAGCCTAGGCAAGGGGCAGCTCACAGATACGCAGTATTTT,16,TRBV14,-,TRBJ2-3,-
CASSLVPRVGAGNTIYF,TGTGCCAGCAGCTTGGTCCCCCGGGTAGGAGCTGGAAACACCATATATTTT,17,TRBV5-6,-,TRBJ1-3,-
CASSYSGVQPQHF,TGTGCCAGCAGTTACTCCGGGGTTCAGCCCCAGCATTTT,13,TRBV6-2/TRBV6-3,-,TRBJ1-5,-
CASSLVSAADTQYF,TGTGCCAGCAGCTTAGTGTCTGCGGCAGATACGCAGTATTTT,14,TRBV7-2,-,TRBJ2-3,-
CASSLTGLAGTDTQYF,TGTGCCAGCAGCCTTACCGGACTAGCGGGCACAGATACGCAGTATTTT,16,TRBV3-1/TRBV3-2,TRBD2,TRBJ2-3,-
CASSLQGSGTEAFF,TGCGCCAGCAGCTTACAGGGTTCAGGCACTGAAGCTTTCTTT,14,TRBV5-1,-,TRBJ1-1,-
CASSGGLGEDEQYF,TGCGCCAGCAGCGGTGGTTTGGGTGAGGACGAGCAGTACTTC,14,TRBV5-1,-,TRBJ2-7,-
CATSRDRTSGNNEQFF,TGTGCCACCAGCAGAGATCGGACTAGCGGGAACAATGAGCAGTTCTTC,16,TRBV15,TRBD2,TRBJ2-1,-
CASSDTGAEYF,TGTGCCAGCAGTGACACAGGGGCCGAGTACTTC,11,TRBV6-1,TRBD1,TRBJ2-5,-
CASSLGSLAGDGEQYF,TGTGCCAGCAGTTTAGGTTCACTAGCGGGAGACGGCGAGCAGTACTTC,16,TRBV27,TRBD2,TRBJ2-7,-
CASSLQGAFNEKLFF,TGTGCCAGCTCGTTGCAGGGGGCCTTTAATGAAAAACTGTTTTTT,15,TRBV18,TRBD1,TRBJ1-4,-
CASRQGLASDTQYF,TGTGCCAGCAGACAGGGACTAGCATCCGATACGCAGTATTTT,14,TRBV6-5,TRBD2,TRBJ2-3,few
CASSLFRAGGRNEQFF,TGTGCCAGCAGCTTATTCCGGGCAGGGGGTCGGAATGAGCAGTTCTTC,16,TRBV5-8,TRBD1,TRBJ2-1,-
CASNPLGGNSGNTIYF,TGTGCCAGTAACCCTCTCGGGGGGAACTCTGGAAACACCATATATTTT,16,TRBV19,-,TRBJ1-3,-
CASSRIVSGDEAFF,TGTGCCAGCAGCCGGATCGTGTCAGGGGATGAAGCTTTCTTT,14,TRBV3-1/TRBV3-2,-,TRBJ1-1,few
CASGRRGGTGELFF,TGTGCCAGCGGCAGGCGGGGGGGAACCGGGGAGCTGTTTTTT,14,TRBV11-3,TRBD2,TRBJ2-2,-
CAWSVAGGPGEQFF,TGTGCCTGGAGTGTTGCGGGAGGGCCGGGGGAGCAGTTCTTC,14,TRBV30,TRBD2,TRBJ2-1,-
CASSLAYLGQDAFF,TGTGCCAGCAGCTTGGCCTACCTCGGACAGGACGCTTTCTTT,14,TRBV5-6,TRBD1,TRBJ1-1,-
CASSLGTSGSSTDTQYF,TGCGCCAGCAGCTTAGGGACTAGCGGGAGCTCCACAGATACGCAGTATTTT,17,TRBV5-1,TRBD2,TRBJ2-3,-
CASSEPPADYEQYF,TGCGCCAGCAGTGAGCCCCCCGCGGACTACGAGCAGTACTTC,14,TRBV10-2,-,TRBJ2-7,-
CATSETDMEQFF,TGTGCCACCAGTGAGACAGACATGGAGCAGTTCTTC,12,TRBV24-1,-,TRBJ2-1,-
CASRAGAHQPQHF,TGTGCCAGCAGGGCAGGGGCCCATCAGCCCCAGCATTTT,13,TRBV2,-,TRBJ1-5,-
CASSIGDRPYEQYF,TGTGCCAGTAGTATAGGGGACAGGCCCTACGAGCAGTACTTC,14,TRBV19,TRBD1,TRBJ2-7,-
CASSGVLAVQQFF,TGTGCCAGCAGCGGAGTGCTAGCGGTCCAGCAGTTCTTC,13,TRBV9,TRBD2,TRBJ2-1,-
CASGTARSSPLHF,TGTGCCTCGGGGACAGCAAGGAGCTCACCCCTCCACTTT,13,TRBV6-5,TRBD1,TRBJ1-6,once